This is a list of T cell receptor beta chains from one sample in a study of PD-1 blockade in classical Hodgkin lymphoma. The method was immunoSEQ multiplex PCR; TCRdb's version includes in-frame clones alone and lacks a portion of them. The sample records over 70,000 clones, 90% being singletons. Sequencing used peripheral blood mononuclear cells (PBMCs), obtained before the fourth cycle of nivolumab. The receptors shown here come from a human donor with classical Hodgkin lymphoma. CDR3s include the opening cysteine and the closing phenylalanine or tryptophan. Fields, in order: CDR3 length, V gene, J gene, CDR3 protein.

15	TRBV5-6	TRBJ2-1	CASSAGLFSYNEQFF
14	TRBV28	TRBJ2-4	CASSLWAAKNIQYF
12	TRBV7-6	TRBJ2-1	CASSLVGAEQFF
17	TRBV7-9	TRBJ1-6	CASSPRNRMSYNSPLHF
16	TRBV7-2	TRBJ1-2	CASSLRRGRQIYGYTF
14	TRBV2	TRBJ1-5	CASSTQGAPQPQHF
14	TRBV6-6	TRBJ2-3	CASNRRGSTDTQYF
12	TRBV29-1	TRBJ2-5	CSAREDSNTQYF
14	TRBV2	TRBJ1-1	CASSARSVNTEAFF
14	TRBV7-3	TRBJ1-6	CASSQDGYNSPLHF
14	TRBV6-6	TRBJ1-1	CASSYAQGSTEAFF
14	TRBV6-1	TRBJ2-7	CASTGQGDSYEQYF
16	TRBV4-2	TRBJ2-3	CASSQVPSGGGDTQYF
11	TRBV7-9	TRBJ1-2	CASSLEGGYTF
14	TRBV15	TRBJ1-3	CATSIDRRGNTIYF
15	TRBV19	TRBJ1-1	CASRHRGTGGTEAFF
13	TRBV27	TRBJ1-1	CASSLLGNTEAFF
13	TRBV9	TRBJ1-4	CASSVALEDKLFF
15	TRBV19	TRBJ1-1	CASSLGQGLLTEAFF
15	TRBV7-6	TRBJ1-4	CASSLDGERGEKLFF
17	TRBV11-2	TRBJ1-2	CASSPPGGADGGYGYTF
14	TRBV7-9	TRBJ2-5	CASSSAGGQETQYF
13	TRBV11-3	TRBJ1-2	CASSLGGGSGYTF
16	TRBV5-1	TRBJ1-1	CASSLRAGQLNTEAFF
15	TRBV9	TRBJ1-4	CASSVDGPGHRKLFF
15	TRBV6-9	TRBJ2-7	CASRYRDYLSYEQYF
14	TRBV6-1	TRBJ1-2	CASFRRDTNYGYTF
16	TRBV4-1	TRBJ2-3	CASSPTGGGGTDTQYF
14	TRBV28	TRBJ1-5	CASRQGGSNQPQHF
14	TRBV6-5	TRBJ1-2	CASSYGTGGGGYTF
16	TRBV12-2	TRBJ2-7	CASRSRGSGRPYEQYF